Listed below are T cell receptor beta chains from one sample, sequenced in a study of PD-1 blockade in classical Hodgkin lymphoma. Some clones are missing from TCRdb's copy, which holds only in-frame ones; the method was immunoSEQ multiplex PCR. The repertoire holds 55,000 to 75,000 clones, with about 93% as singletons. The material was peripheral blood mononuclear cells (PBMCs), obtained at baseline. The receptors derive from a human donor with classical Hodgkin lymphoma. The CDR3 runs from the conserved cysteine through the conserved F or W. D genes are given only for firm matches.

DNA: TGTGCCAGTAGGGGTACACCGGGACAGCCCCATTACGAGCAGTACTTC
CDR3: CASRGTPGQPHYEQYF
J: TRBJ2-7
length: 16
V: TRBV19
D: TRBD1

DNA: TGTGCCAGCAGCGATCCCGGGACAAGTTACGAGCAGTACTTC
CDR3: CASSDPGTSYEQYF
J: TRBJ2-7
length: 14
V: TRBV5-5
D: NA

DNA: TGTGCCAGCAGCTTAGATTCCGGGACAGGACTCAACACTGAAGCTTTCTTT
CDR3: CASSLDSGTGLNTEAFF
J: TRBJ1-1
length: 17
V: TRBV7-9
D: TRBD1

DNA: TGTGCCAGCAGCCCGCCCTGGGGGGGAGGGCCCGCCGGGGAGCTGTTTTTT
CDR3: CASSPPWGGGPAGELFF
J: TRBJ2-2
length: 17
V: TRBV7-2
D: TRBD2

DNA: TGTGCCTGGAGTGTACAGGGGGGTGCCCCGTATTTT
CDR3: CAWSVQGGAPYF
J: TRBJ2-3
length: 12
V: TRBV30
D: TRBD1

DNA: TGTGCCAGTAGCCTGGGCGAGCAGGGGGCCTATAATTCACCCCTCCACTTT
CDR3: CASSLGEQGAYNSPLHF
J: TRBJ1-6
length: 17
V: TRBV19
D: TRBD1

DNA: TGTGCCAGCAGCGTAGGAAGGGGACAAGAGACCCAGTACTTC
CDR3: CASSVGRGQETQYF
J: TRBJ2-5
length: 14
V: TRBV9
D: NA

DNA: TGCGCCAGCAGCTTCGATCCGGGATCCTACGAGCAGTACTTC
CDR3: CASSFDPGSYEQYF
J: TRBJ2-7
length: 14
V: TRBV5-1
D: NA

DNA: TGTGCCTGGAACCGGGACAGTCAAGAGACCCAGTACTTC
CDR3: CAWNRDSQETQYF
J: TRBJ2-5
length: 13
V: TRBV30
D: TRBD1

DNA: TGTGCCAGCAGCCCCAGGACAGTATCTAACTATGGCTACACCTTC
CDR3: CASSPRTVSNYGYTF
J: TRBJ1-2
length: 15
V: TRBV7-8
D: NA

DNA: TGTGCCAGCTCATACCTCGCCGGGTCCACCTACGAGCAGTACTTC
CDR3: CASSYLAGSTYEQYF
J: TRBJ2-7
length: 15
V: TRBV18
D: NA